The clone carrying this T cell receptor beta chain was counted a single time. Its antigen is undetermined. The sample originates from a study of tumor and adjacent non-tumor tissue in lung cancer. Three rounds of nested PCR, following a modified ARM-PCR protocol, produced the TCRbeta library. One entry per CDR3 protein, called by TCRdb with MiXCR from the multiplex PCR reads. The data contain more than 75,000 distinct CDR3 sequences, roughly 80% of them singletons. Germline V CDR1 and CDR2: SGHAT, FQNNGV. V was shortened by 0 bases and J by 10 bases, with 13 bases between the two germline ends. The CDR3 spans 13 residues. Findings and caveats of the study: Patients with more diverse tumor TCRs had worse survival. Significantly higher TCR diversity was found in tumor than normal lung.

No cell sorting was done before RNA was extracted from the tissue. Distant lung tissue was collected more than 3 cm away from the tumor edge. The chain joins TRBV11-2 to TRBJ2-7; D ambiguous. The sequenced sample was distant non-tumor lung tissue. The source is a man aged 55-75 years with small cell lung cancer. The CDR3 loop is CASSLECGGEQYF. The CDR3 DNA is TGTGCCAGCAGCTTAGAGTGCGGTGGAGAACAGTACTTC.